This passage covers 5 T cell receptor beta chains from one sample sequenced in a study of CXCR3-negative and CXCR3-positive naive CD8 T cells. All TRB cDNA libraries came from 5' RACE performed with UMI labels. TCRdb re-called the 5' RACE reads; every CDR3 protein appears as one record, without DNA. The repertoire table contains some 41,000 distinct CDR3 sequences. Input material: naive CXCR3- CD8+ T cells from blood. The subset denotes: CD45RO-CCR7+CD27+CD95- naive CD8+ T cells lacking CXCR3 (TNR3-). The source is a human donor in good health. Some clones in this sample may be carry-over from other donors' samples.

The chain has TRBV28 and TRBJ2-1; TCRdb selects TRBD1, and the lack of DNA leaves this call unchecked. The V gene's germline CDR1 is MDHEN and CDR2 SYDVKM. The CDR3 totals 16 residues. This chain's CDR3 is CASVNDRASSYNEQFF.

The V gene is TRBV4-3, the J gene TRBJ2-7; TCRdb returns TRBD2, unconfirmable since there is no DNA. Looked up from germline, CDR1 is LGHNA and CDR2 is YSLEER. CDR3 length: 15 amino acids. CDR3 loop: CASSQGAAGGYEQYF.

V and J are TRBV10-1 and TRBJ1-5; TCRdb's D call, TRBD1, is unchecked because there is no DNA. This CDR3 contains 14 residues. The germline CDR1 and CDR2 sequences are WNHNN and SYGVQD (reference sequence). The CDR3 loop reads CASTGQGLNQPQHF.

The gene calls are TRBV12-3 or TRBV12-4 and TRBJ1-5; lacking DNA, the TRBD1 call made by TCRdb goes unchecked. The CDR3 extends over 14 amino acids. CDR3 region: CASSKDRGNQPQHF.

The CDR3 here is CATSRDLGGGTDTQYF. V gene TRBV15 combines with J gene TRBJ2-3; TCRdb's D gene call, TRBD2, goes unchecked for lack of DNA. From germline, CDR1 is LNHNV and CDR2 YYDKDF (reference sequence). The CDR3 has 16 residues.